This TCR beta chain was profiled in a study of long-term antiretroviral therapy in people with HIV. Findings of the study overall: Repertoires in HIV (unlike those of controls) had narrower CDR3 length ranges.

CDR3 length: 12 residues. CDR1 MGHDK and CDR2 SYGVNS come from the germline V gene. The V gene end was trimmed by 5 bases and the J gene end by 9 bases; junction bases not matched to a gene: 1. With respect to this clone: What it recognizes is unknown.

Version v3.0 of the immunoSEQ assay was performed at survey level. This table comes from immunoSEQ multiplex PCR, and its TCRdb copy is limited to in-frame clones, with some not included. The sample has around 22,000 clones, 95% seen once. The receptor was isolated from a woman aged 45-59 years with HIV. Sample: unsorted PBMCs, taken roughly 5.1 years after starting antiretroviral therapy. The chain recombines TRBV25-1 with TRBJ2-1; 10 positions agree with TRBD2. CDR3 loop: CASSRLAGEQFF. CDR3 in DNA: TGTGCCAGCAGTAGACTAGCGGGTGAGCAGTTCTTC.